The 4 T cell receptor beta chains below come from one sample, sequenced in a study of shared clonotypes between healthy human individuals. Generated by immunoSEQ multiplex PCR, the TCRdb table keeps only in-frame clones and is missing some. The sample contains fewer than 1.6 million clones, approximately 98.5% of which appear only once. The sample comprised naive CD4+ T cells sorted from blood. Subset described: CD45RA+ positively selected. Every receptor here comes from a man aged 25-45 years in good health.

The J gene is TRBJ2-5, the V gene TRBV28; no clear D gene. The CDR3 length is 13 residues. Deletions cut 1 base from V and 8 bases from J, with 11 bases between. Germline lookup yields CDR1 MDHEN and CDR2 SYDVKM. The CDR3 here is CASSLYDLPTQYF. CDR3 in DNA: TGTGCCAGCAGTTTATATGATCTTCCTACCCAGTACTTC.

The chain has TRBV5-1 and TRBJ2-7; D is perhaps TRBD1 (5 bases). In germline, CDR1 is SGHRS, CDR2 YFSETQ. Deletions cut 1 base from V and 0 bases from J, with 11 bases between. CDR3 size: 15 residues. CDR3 region: CASSLSWGNSYEQYF. Here the CDR3 DNA reads TGCGCCAGCAGCTTGAGTTGGGGCAACTCCTACGAGCAGTACTTC.

A word on this clone: A junction end diverges from the germline sequence, so it may reflect a read error. The genes are TRBV7-7 and TRBJ2-2, with no clear D. CDR3 length equals 13 residues. The germline CDR1 and CDR2 sequences are SSHAT and FNYEAQ (reference sequence). CDR3 sequence (DNA): TGTGCTAGCAGCTCAAGTCCGCCCGGGGAGCTGTTTTTT. This sequence encodes CASSSSPPGELFF.

The CDR3 protein is CASSMPLWGNSYEQYF. As DNA, the CDR3 is TGCGCCAGCAGCATGCCGCTCTGGGGAAACTCCTACGAGCAGTACTTC. The chain joins TRBV5-1 to TRBJ2-7; D is undetermined. Trimming removed 4 bases at V and 0 bases at J, with 17 bases between. The CDR3 consists of 16 residues. The germline gives CDR1 SGHRS, CDR2 YFSETQ.